The 16 T cell receptor beta chains listed next were all sequenced from one sample in a study of Tregs in tolerant kidney transplant recipients. No antigen has been identified for these receptors. Using immunoSEQ multiplex PCR, the repertoire was profiled, and TCRdb retains in-frame clones only, with some absent. This sample has just under 20,000 clones, with less than 70% found just once. Sequencing was done on a sample of Tregs from blood cultured with allogeneic cells. Source of these receptors: a human donor in good health.

The chain recombines TRBV14 with TRBJ2-7; perhaps TRBD1 as D (5 bases). Looked up from germline, CDR1 is SGHDN and CDR2 is FVKESK. Trimming took off 1 base at V and 4 bases at J, with 14 bases between the two ends. CDR3 length: 15 amino acids. The CDR3 is CASSQASGPLYEQYF. The CDR3 coding sequence is TGTGCCAGCAGCCAAGCATCAGGGCCCCTTTACGAGCAGTACTTC.

The chain uses TRBV27 and TRBJ2-7; D not resolved. Trimming removed 0 bases at V and 3 bases at J, with 6 bases between. The CDR3 spans 13 residues. Germline V gene sequence: CDR1 MNHEY, CDR2 SMNVEV (reference sequence). The CDR3 reads CASSLSRNYEQYF. Written as DNA, the CDR3 is TGTGCCAGCAGTTTATCGAGGAACTACGAGCAGTACTTC.

This rearrangement joins TRBV18 to TRBJ1-1; D is perhaps TRBD1 (6 bases). The CDR3 is 13 residues long. CDR1 is KGHSH, CDR2 LQKENI, per germline. The germline V and J ends were trimmed by 6 bases and 2 bases, with 10 bases remaining between them. The CDR3 spells CASSRDTNTEAFF. CDR3 DNA sequence: TGTGCCAGCTCGCGGGACACCAACACTGAAGCTTTCTTT.

This sequence joins TRBV6-1 and TRBJ1-2; TRBD1 agrees at 7 bases. Germline lookup yields CDR1 MNHNS and CDR2 SASEGT. With V trimmed by 6 bases and J by 7 bases, 5 bases remained unmatched. The CDR3 covers 12 residues. CDR3 nucleotide sequence: TGTGCCAGCAGGCGACAGGGCGGTGGCTACACCTTC. It encodes CASRRQGGGYTF.

The table lists this clone with a few counts. V usage is TRBV10-2 and J usage is TRBJ2-3; D possibly matches TRBD1 or TRBD2 (7 bases each). This CDR3 region has 16 residues. Looked up from germline, CDR1 is WSHSY and CDR2 is SAAADI. Trimming took off 7 bases at V and 1 base at J, with 18 bases between the two ends. CDR3 sequence reads: CASTGGGLGGTDTQYF. CDR3 coding DNA: TGCGCCAGCACAGGGGGGGGCTTAGGAGGCACAGATACGCAGTATTTT.

The J gene is TRBJ1-4, the V gene TRBV5-6; no definite D call. Trimming removed 3 bases at V and 1 base at J, with 13 bases between. The germline CDR1 and CDR2 sequences are SGHDT and YYEEEE. The CDR3 consists of 16 residues. The CDR3 reads CASSSRGGQTNEKLFF. The CDR3 bases are TGTGCCAGCAGCTCCCGGGGAGGGCAAACTAATGAAAAACTGTTTTTT.

V usage is TRBV15 and J usage is TRBJ1-4; perhaps TRBD1 as D (5 bases). V was trimmed by 5 bases and J by 5 bases, leaving 12 bases between them. Germline V gene sequence: CDR1 LNHNV, CDR2 YYDKDF (reference sequence). This CDR3 comprises 14 residues. Here the CDR3 DNA reads TGTGCCACCAGCGGCGGGGGGGGAAATGAAAAACTGTTTTTT. It encodes CATSGGGGNEKLFF.

This clone appeared a single time. This chain connects TRBV10-3 to TRBJ2-7; no definite D call. The germline CDR1 and CDR2 sequences are ENHRY and SYGVKD. V lost 2 bases, J lost 2 bases, and 1 base lay in between. The CDR3 covers 11 residues. The CDR3 region has the DNA TGTGCCATCAGTGAGGCCTACGAGCAGTACTTC. Encoded protein: CAISEAYEQYF.

V and J are TRBV5-1 and TRBJ2-5; 12 nucleotides match TRBD2. Germline CDR1 SGHRS, CDR2 YFSETQ. V was clipped by 0 bases and J by 5 bases; unmatched bases: 2. The CDR3 totals 15 residues. Here the CDR3 DNA reads TGCGCCAGCAGCTTGGACGGGACTAGCGGGGAGACCCAGTACTTC. Protein sequence: CASSLDGTSGETQYF.

The gene calls are TRBV18 and TRBJ1-4, with TRBD1 matching 9 bases. The CDR3 extends over 15 amino acids. V lost 4 bases, J lost 4 bases, and 4 bases stayed unmatched. CDR1 is KGHSH and CDR2 is LQKENI in the germline V gene. CDR3 coding DNA: TGTGCCAGCTCACTGGGACAGGGAGTTAATGAAAAACTGTTTTTT. It is translated as CASSLGQGVNEKLFF.

V gene TRBV5-1 combines with J gene TRBJ2-1, with D perhaps matching TRBD2 (5 bases). Germline CDR1 and CDR2: SGHRS and YFSETQ. The CDR3 runs 15 residues. Trimming pared 4 bases from V and 2 bases from J, leaving 13 bases between. In nucleotides, the CDR3 is TGCGCCAGCAGCCCGTGGGGTAGCGCCTACAATGAGCAGTTCTTC. It yields the protein CASSPWGSAYNEQFF.

CDR3 sequence: CASSLMASTTDTQYF. CDR3 coding DNA: TGTGCCAGCAGCTTAATGGCTAGCACCACAGATACGCAGTATTTT. The chain links TRBV7-9 to TRBJ2-3, with a tentative D call TRBD2 (5 bases). CDR1 SEHNR and CDR2 FQNEAQ come from the germline V gene (reference sequence). The V gene lost 2 bases and the J gene lost 2 bases, with 11 bases spanning the gap. The CDR3 contains 15 residues.

The chain links TRBV18 to TRBJ2-1; 9 nucleotides match TRBD1. Germline V gene lookup returns CDR1 KGHSH and CDR2 LQKENI. Trimming took 3 bases from V and 7 from J; bases not matched to a gene: 7. This CDR3 is 15 amino acids long. CDR3 sequence reads: CASSPTTGGTNEQFF. CDR3 in DNA: TGTGCCAGCTCACCCACGACAGGGGGGACAAATGAGCAGTTCTTC.

By frequency in the sample, this clone is medium-sized (0.01 to 0.1%). CDR3 nucleotide sequence: TGTGCCTGGAGTGCCCTGCACAGGGGAGGCTCCTACGAGCAGTACTTC. It encodes CAWSALHRGGSYEQYF. The J gene is TRBJ2-7, the V gene TRBV30; D possibly corresponds to TRBD1 (7 bases). This CDR3 contains 16 residues. V dropped 1 base and J dropped 0 bases, with 16 bases sitting between them. The V gene's germline CDR1 is GTSNPN and CDR2 SVGIG (reference sequence).

The chain uses TRBV2 and TRBJ1-4; D remains unclear. V was trimmed by 7 bases and J by 3 bases, leaving 15 bases between them. Germline assignment: CDR1 SNHLY and CDR2 FYNNEI. The CDR3 totals 15 residues. The CDR3 spells CASTGSRVPNEKLFF. CDR3 bases: TGTGCCAGCACAGGTTCGAGGGTTCCTAATGAAAAACTGTTTTTT.

The chain combines TRBV18 with TRBJ2-3; D call uncertain. Per the germline V gene, CDR1 is KGHSH and CDR2 is LQKENI. The CDR3 covers 15 residues. V shed 0 bases and J shed 7 bases, with 14 bases lying between them. CDR3 sequence reads: CASSPPTTLGNTQYF. The CDR3 DNA is TGTGCCAGCTCACCACCGACCACACTGGGGAATACGCAGTATTTT.